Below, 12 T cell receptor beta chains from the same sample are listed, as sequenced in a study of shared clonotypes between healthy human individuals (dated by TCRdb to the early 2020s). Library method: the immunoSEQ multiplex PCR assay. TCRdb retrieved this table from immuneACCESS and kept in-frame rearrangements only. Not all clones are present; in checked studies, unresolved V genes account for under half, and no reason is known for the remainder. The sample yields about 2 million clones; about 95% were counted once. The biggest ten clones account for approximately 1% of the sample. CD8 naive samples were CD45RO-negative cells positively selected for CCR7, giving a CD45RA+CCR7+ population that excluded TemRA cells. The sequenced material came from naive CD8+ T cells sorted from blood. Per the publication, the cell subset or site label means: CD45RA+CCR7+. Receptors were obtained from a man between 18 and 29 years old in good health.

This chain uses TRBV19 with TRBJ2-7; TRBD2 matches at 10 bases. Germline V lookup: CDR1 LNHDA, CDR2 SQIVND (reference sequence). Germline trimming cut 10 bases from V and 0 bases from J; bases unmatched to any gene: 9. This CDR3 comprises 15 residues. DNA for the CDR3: TGTGCCACTAGCGGGGGATGGGCGGACTCCTACGAGCAGTACTTC. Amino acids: CATSGGWADSYEQYF.

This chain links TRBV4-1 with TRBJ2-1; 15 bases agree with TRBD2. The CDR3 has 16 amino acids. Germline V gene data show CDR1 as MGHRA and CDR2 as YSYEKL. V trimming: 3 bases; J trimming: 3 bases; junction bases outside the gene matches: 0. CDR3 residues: CASSQGLAGGYNEQFF. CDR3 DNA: TGCGCCAGCAGCCAGGGACTAGCGGGGGGCTACAATGAGCAGTTCTTC.

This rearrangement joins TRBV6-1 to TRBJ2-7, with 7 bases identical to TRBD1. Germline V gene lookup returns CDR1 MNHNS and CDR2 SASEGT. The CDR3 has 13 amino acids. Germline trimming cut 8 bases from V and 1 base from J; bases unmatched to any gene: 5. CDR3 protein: CASRDSFSYEQYF. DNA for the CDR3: TGTGCCAGCCGGGACAGCTTTTCCTACGAGCAGTACTTC.

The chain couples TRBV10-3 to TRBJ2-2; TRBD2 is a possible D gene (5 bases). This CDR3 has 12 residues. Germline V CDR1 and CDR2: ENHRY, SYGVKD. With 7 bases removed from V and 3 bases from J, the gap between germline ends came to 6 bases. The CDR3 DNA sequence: TGTGCCATCAAGGAGGACACCGGGGAGCTGTTTTTT. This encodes CAIKEDTGELFF.

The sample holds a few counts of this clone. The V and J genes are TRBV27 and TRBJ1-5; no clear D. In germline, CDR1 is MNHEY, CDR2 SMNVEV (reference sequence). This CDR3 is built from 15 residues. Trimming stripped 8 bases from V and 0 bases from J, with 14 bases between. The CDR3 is CASAWEGYSNQPQHF. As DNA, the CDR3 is TGTGCCAGCGCCTGGGAAGGTTATAGCAATCAGCCCCAGCATTTT.

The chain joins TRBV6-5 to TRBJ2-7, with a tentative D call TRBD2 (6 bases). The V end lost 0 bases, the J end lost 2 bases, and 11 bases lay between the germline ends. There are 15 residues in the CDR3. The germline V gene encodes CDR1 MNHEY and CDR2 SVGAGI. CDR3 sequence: CASSYSGRGAYEQYF. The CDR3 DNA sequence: TGTGCCAGCAGTTACTCTGGGCGGGGAGCCTACGAGCAGTACTTC.

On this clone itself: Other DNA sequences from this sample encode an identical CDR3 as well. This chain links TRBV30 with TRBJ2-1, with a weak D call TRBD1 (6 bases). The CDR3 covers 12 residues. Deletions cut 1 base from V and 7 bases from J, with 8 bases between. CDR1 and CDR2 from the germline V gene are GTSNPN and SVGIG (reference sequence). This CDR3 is CAWSAQGNEQFF. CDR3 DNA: TGTGCCTGGAGTGCACAGGGAAATGAGCAGTTCTTC.

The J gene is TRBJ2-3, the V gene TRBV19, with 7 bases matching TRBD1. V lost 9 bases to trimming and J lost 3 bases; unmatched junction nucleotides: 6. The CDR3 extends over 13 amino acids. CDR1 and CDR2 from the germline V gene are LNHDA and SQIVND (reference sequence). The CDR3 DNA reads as TGTGCCAGCCTTGACAGGGAAACAGATACGCAGTATTTT. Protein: CASLDRETDTQYF.

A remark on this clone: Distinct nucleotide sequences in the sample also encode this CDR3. This CDR3 reads CASSPGLVTYEQYF. In DNA form, the CDR3 reads TGTGCCAGCAGCCCGGGACTAGTAACCTACGAGCAGTACTTC. The V call is TRBV11-2, the J call TRBJ2-7; 8 positions match TRBD2. The length of the CDR3 is 14 residues. V was pared by 5 bases and J by 2 bases, with 5 bases of the junction left unmatched. The germline gives CDR1 SGHAT, CDR2 FQNNGV. The full variable domain, in which reference TRBV11-2 and TRBJ2-7 provide the parts outside the CDR3, is EAGVAQSPRYKIIEKRQSVAFWCNPISGHATLYWYQQILGQGPKLLIQFQNNGVVDDSQLPKDRFSAERLKGVDSTLKIQPAKLEDSAVYLCASSPGLVTYEQYFGPGTRLTVT.

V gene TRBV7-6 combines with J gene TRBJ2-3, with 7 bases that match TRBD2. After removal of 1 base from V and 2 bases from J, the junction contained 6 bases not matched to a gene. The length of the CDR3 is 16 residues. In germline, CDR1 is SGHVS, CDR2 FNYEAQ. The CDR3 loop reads CASSLVTSESTDTQYF. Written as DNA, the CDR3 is TGTGCCAGCAGCTTAGTTACTAGCGAATCCACAGATACGCAGTATTTT.

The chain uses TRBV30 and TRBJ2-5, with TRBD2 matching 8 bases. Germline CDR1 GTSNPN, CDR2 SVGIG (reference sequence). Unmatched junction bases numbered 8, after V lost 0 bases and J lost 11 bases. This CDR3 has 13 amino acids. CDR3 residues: CAWSVLAGGEQYF. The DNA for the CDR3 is TGTGCCTGGAGTGTACTTGCCGGGGGGGAGCAGTACTTC.

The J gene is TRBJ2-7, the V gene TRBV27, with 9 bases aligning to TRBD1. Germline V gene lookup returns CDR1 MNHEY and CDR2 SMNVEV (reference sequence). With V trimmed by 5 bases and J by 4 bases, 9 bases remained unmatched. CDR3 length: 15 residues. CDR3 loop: CASSVIQGATYEQYF. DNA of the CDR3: TGTGCCAGCAGTGTAATACAGGGGGCAACGTACGAGCAGTACTTC.